The present T cell receptor beta chain was sequenced within a study of blood T cell repertoires in COVID-19. This CDR3 region has 15 residues. The V and J ends lost 3 bases and 7 bases respectively, with 14 bases between them. Germline V CDR1 and CDR2: KGHDR, SFDVKD. Authors' analysis steps: Counts of nucleated cells, estimated from reference gene primer amplification, were obtained. Repertoires were generated with immunoSEQ multiplex PCR, while TCRdb's copy carries only in-frame clones and drops some. D and trimming come from the DNA, and the V and J calls and clone size come from that table. Counted here are hundreds of thousands of clones, under 90% occurring once; the ten biggest clones make up over 8.5%.

Sequencing input: PBMCs or T cells enriched from blood (not recorded which). This chain links TRBV24-1 with TRBJ1-4, with D possibly being TRBD1 (6 bases). The clonotype originates from a woman younger than 45 who had recovered from COVID-19. CDR3 in DNA: TGTGCCACCAGTGATCCCCGGGGAGGGGGTGAAAAACTGTTTTTT. It translates to CATSDPRGGGEKLFF.